These T cell receptor beta chains were read from a single sample in a study of T cells in Graves' hyperthyroidism and ophthalmopathy. TCRdb reprocessed the multiplex PCR reads via MiXCR and lists one record per CDR3 protein. Of hundreds of thousands of distinct CDR3 sequences listed, roughly 15% are singletons. The sample was blood. The receptors here all came from a woman in her twenties or thirties with Graves' hyperthyroidism. The CDR3 runs from the conserved cysteine through the conserved F or W. Fields, in order: V gene, J gene, clone size, D gene, CDR3 protein, CDR3 DNA. The D gene is left open where the match is weak. Clone sizes are given selectively: once, few, many, or a class where the clone is expanded.

TRBV28	TRBJ2-2	many	NA	CASRDLRLVQTNTGELFF	TGTGCCAGCAGGGACTTAAGACTAGTCCAGACGAACACCGGGGAGCTGTTTTTT
TRBV20-1	TRBJ2-6	few	NA	CSATGLREAPGANVLTF	TGCAGTGCTACCGGATTAAGGGAGGCCCCTGGGGCCAACGTCCTGACTTTC
TRBV5-1	TRBJ2-2	NA	TRBD1	CASSKNPGQGASGGELFF	TGCGCCAGCAGCAAGAATCCGGGACAGGGGGCTTCGGGTGGGGAGCTGTTTTTT
TRBV12-5	TRBJ2-6	few	NA	CASANSGANVLTF	TGTGCTAGTGCCAATTCTGGGGCCAACGTCCTGACTTTC
TRBV19	TRBJ2-7	few	NA	CASNDGGVSYEQYF	TGTGCCAGTAACGACGGAGGTGTCTCCTACGAGCAGTACTTC
TRBV7-2	TRBJ2-1	few	TRBD2	CASRVLAGGVNEQFF	TGTGCCAGCAGGGTACTAGCGGGAGGGGTAAATGAGCAGTTCTTC
TRBV7-9	TRBJ2-2	many	TRBD2	CASSFDSGRTGELFF	TGTGCCAGCAGCTTCGATAGCGGGAGGACGGGGGAGCTGTTTTTT
TRBV20-1	TRBJ1-1	NA	NA	CSAVTGNTEAFF	TGCAGTGCTGTAACAGGGAACACTGAAGCTTTCTTT
TRBV11-2	TRBJ2-7	few	TRBD2	CASSLDSGTYEQYF	TGTGCCAGCAGCTTAGATAGCGGGACCTACGAGCAGTACTTC
TRBV29-1	TRBJ2-7	NA	NA	CSVEEEGRGGPGVYYEQYF	TGCAGCGTTGAAGAAGAGGGCAGGGGTGGGCCAGGGGTATACTACGAGCAGTACTTC
TRBV9	TRBJ2-3	NA	NA	CASSVVTGTDTQYF	TGTGCCAGCAGCGTGGTAACAGGGACAGATACGCAGTATTTT
TRBV28	TRBJ1-4	many	NA	CASRRDPAANEKLFF	TGTGCCAGCAGGAGAGACCCCGCCGCTAATGAAAAACTGTTTTTT
TRBV19	TRBJ2-5	NA	NA	CASSIGRQETQYF	TGTGCCAGTAGTATAGGAAGGCAAGAGACCCAGTACTTC
TRBV12-3/TRBV12-4	TRBJ2-2	many	NA	CASSFRQGGTGELFF	TGTGCCAGCAGTTTCCGACAGGGAGGCACCGGGGAGCTGTTTTTT
TRBV30	TRBJ1-2	NA	NA	CAWSVLDSGGYTF	TGTGCCTGGAGTGTACTGGATTCTGGCGGCTACACCTTC
TRBV12-3/TRBV12-4	TRBJ2-5	many	TRBD2	CASSSPTGGIETQYF	TGTGCCAGCAGTTCCCCTACGGGGGGAATAGAGACCCAGTACTTC
TRBV7-2	TRBJ2-7	few	NA	CASSNIGLETYEQYF	TGTGCCAGCAGCAACATTGGGCTTGAAACCTACGAGCAGTACTTC
TRBV10-3	TRBJ2-1	many	NA	CAISGGANEQFF	TGTGCCATCTCTGGGGGGGCCAATGAGCAGTTCTTC
TRBV2	TRBJ2-1	NA	TRBD2	CASSGFTTSSGIDNEQFF	TGTGCCAGCAGTGGGTTCACTACATCTAGCGGGATCGACAATGAGCAGTTCTTC
TRBV4-3	TRBJ2-1	NA	NA	CASSRSLVAPNEQFF	TGCGCCAGCAGTCGTTCACTAGTAGCACCGAATGAGCAGTTCTTC
TRBV7-3	TRBJ2-5	many	TRBD2	CASSSNLAGGPQETQYF	TGTGCCAGCAGCTCAAACCTAGCGGGAGGGCCACAAGAGACCCAGTACTTC
TRBV5-1	TRBJ2-7	NA	TRBD2	CASSFTSGFYEQYF	TGCGCCAGCAGCTTTACTAGCGGGTTCTACGAGCAGTACTTC
TRBV12-3/TRBV12-4	TRBJ2-2	many	NA	CASSLGGAELFF	TGTGCCAGCAGTTTAGGAGGGGCGGAGCTGTTTTTT
TRBV6-5	TRBJ2-5	many	TRBD1	CASSYLTGGETQYF	TGTGCCAGCAGTTACCTGACAGGGGGGGAGACCCAGTACTTC
TRBV4-1	TRBJ1-5	few	TRBD1	CASSQDRQGSNQPQHF	TGCGCCAGCAGCCAAGATCGACAGGGTAGCAATCAGCCCCAGCATTTT
TRBV7-3	TRBJ2-2	NA	TRBD1	CASSLSGTGGGTGELFF	TGTGCCAGCAGCTTATCGGGGACAGGGGGCGGTACCGGGGAGCTGTTTTTT
TRBV12-3/TRBV12-4	TRBJ2-5	NA	NA	CASSLDPAARETQYF	TGTGCCAGCAGTTTGGACCCAGCGGCAAGGGAGACCCAGTACTTC
TRBV20-1	TRBJ2-7	few	TRBD2	CSARGLAGGDSYEQYF	TGCAGTGCTAGGGGACTAGCGGGAGGAGATTCCTACGAGCAGTACTTC
TRBV7-3	TRBJ2-5	few	NA	CASSGTSETQYF	TGTGCCAGCAGCGGTACTAGCGAGACCCAGTACTTC
TRBV18	TRBJ2-6	few	TRBD1	CASSPQGAGGANVLTF	TGTGCCAGCTCTCCACAGGGGGCTGGGGGGGCCAACGTCCTGACTTTC
TRBV9	TRBJ2-7	NA	TRBD2	CASSAGTSGNYEQYF	TGTGCCAGCAGCGCCGGGACTAGCGGAAACTACGAGCAGTACTTC
TRBV25-1	TRBJ2-7	many	TRBD2	CASSDITSGRKSYEQYF	TGTGCCAGCAGTGATATCACTAGCGGGAGGAAATCCTACGAGCAGTACTTC
TRBV6-1	TRBJ2-7	many	TRBD1	CASRTGGLFEQYF	TGTGCCAGCAGGACAGGGGGTTTATTCGAGCAGTACTTC
TRBV19	TRBJ2-3	many	NA	CASGSADTQYF	TGTGCCAGTGGCTCGGCGGATACGCAGTATTTT
TRBV28	TRBJ1-6	few	NA	CASSLSQGYNSPLHF	TGTGCCAGCAGTTTAAGCCAGGGCTATAATTCACCCCTCCACTTT
TRBV5-1	TRBJ1-3	NA	NA	CASSFGLAQSGNTIYF	TGCGCCAGCAGCTTTGGGCTCGCGCAATCCGGAAACACCATATATTTT
TRBV11-2	TRBJ1-1	few	NA	CATQQSTANTEAFF	TGTGCCACCCAGCAATCTACAGCGAACACTGAAGCTTTCTTT
TRBV10-3	TRBJ2-7	many	NA	CAISGDGSYEQYF	TGTGCCATCAGCGGGGATGGATCCTACGAGCAGTACTTC
TRBV7-6	TRBJ1-6	many	NA	CASSFSNSPLHF	TGTGCCAGCAGCTTTAGTAATTCACCCCTCCACTTT
TRBV7-8	TRBJ1-1	few	NA	CASSSFRPKGTEAFF	TGTGCCAGCAGCTCCTTCAGGCCTAAGGGGACTGAAGCTTTCTTT
TRBV20-1	TRBJ2-3	many	NA	CSASTGYTDTQYF	TGCAGTGCTAGCACTGGCTACACAGATACGCAGTATTTT
TRBV20-1	TRBJ2-1	NA	NA	CSAGGSSSYNEQFF	TGCAGTGCTGGAGGGAGTAGCTCCTACAATGAGCAGTTCTTC
TRBV20-1	TRBJ2-5	few	NA	CSARGGVGETQYF	TGCAGTGCTAGAGGAGGGGTAGGGGAGACCCAGTACTTC